Listed here are 23 T cell receptor beta chains from one sample, sequenced in a study of shared clonotypes between healthy human individuals. Produced via immunoSEQ multiplex PCR; TCRdb's table is partial and in-frame only. Of hundreds of thousands of clones in the sample, more than 85% were seen once. Positively selected for CCR7, the CD45RO-negative cells used as naive CD8 cells excluded terminally differentiated effector memory CD45RA+ cells. The sample comprised naive CD8+ T cells sorted from blood. The receptors come from a man younger than 45 in good health.

The V gene is TRBV18, the J gene TRBJ2-7, with 11 bases fitting TRBD2. The trim removed 0 bases at V and 2 bases at J, leaving 3 bases unmatched. The V gene's germline CDR1 is KGHSH and CDR2 LQKENI. This CDR3 is built from 16 residues. CDR3 DNA: TGTGCCAGCTCACCACCCGGGACTAGCGGAACCTACGAGCAGTACTTC. As protein: CASSPPGTSGTYEQYF.

This clone was recorded only once. The DNA of the CDR3 is TGTGCCAGTAGTATCGCTAGCCAAGAGACCCAGTACTTC. Translation: CASSIASQETQYF. V usage is TRBV19 and J usage is TRBJ2-5; D remains ambiguous. In germline, CDR1 is LNHDA, CDR2 SQIVND (reference sequence). V was shortened by 3 bases and J by 1 base, with 6 bases between the two germline ends. The CDR3 covers 13 residues.

The V gene is TRBV7-9, the J gene TRBJ2-7, with TRBD1 matching over 8 bases. This CDR3 is built from 13 residues. CDR1 is SEHNR, CDR2 FQNEAQ, per germline (reference sequence). The trim removed 5 bases at V and 5 bases at J, leaving 5 bases unmatched. As DNA, the CDR3 is TGTGCCAGCAGCCGACAGGGGTTCGACGAGCAGTACTTC. Its protein is CASSRQGFDEQYF.

The CDR3 DNA reads TGTGCCAGCAGTGGGGGTGCCAATGAGCAGTTCTTC. It specifies CASSGGANEQFF. This rearrangement joins TRBV6-6 to TRBJ2-1; tentatively, D is TRBD1 or TRBD2 (5 bases each). Germline CDR1 reads MNHNY; CDR2 reads SVGAGI (reference sequence). The CDR3 contains 12 residues. The V gene lost 5 bases and the J gene lost 6 bases, with 8 bases spanning the gap.

V gene TRBV25-1 combines with J gene TRBJ1-2; D is undetermined. The length of the CDR3 is 14 residues. V lost 8 bases, J lost 5 bases, and 18 bases lay in between. CDR1 is MGHDK and CDR2 is SYGVNS in the germline V gene. The CDR3 sequence: CASQEPWNSYGYTF. CDR3 nucleotides: TGTGCCAGCCAAGAACCATGGAATTCTTATGGCTACACCTTC.

The chain uses TRBV4-1 and TRBJ1-5; D uncertain. The CDR3 sequence is 16 residues long. Germline values: CDR1 MGHRA, CDR2 YSYEKL. Trimming cost V 0 bases and J 1 base, with 10 bases left between them. CDR3: CASSQEGLESNQPQHF. Here the CDR3 DNA reads TGCGCCAGCAGCCAAGAGGGCCTGGAAAGCAATCAGCCCCAGCATTTT.

V usage is TRBV19 and J usage is TRBJ1-5, with TRBD1 identical over 7 bases. Trimming cost V 10 bases and J 2 bases; bases outside gene matches: 14. Germline values: CDR1 LNHDA, CDR2 SQIVND (reference sequence). CDR3 length: 16 residues. The CDR3 coding sequence is TGTGCCACCCTGGATCGAAACAGGGGCGGCAATCAGCCCCAGCATTTT. The encoded protein is CATLDRNRGGNQPQHF.

Worth noting for this clone: The sample carries other DNA sequences with the same CDR3. V and J are TRBV7-9 and TRBJ1-1; tentatively, D is TRBD1 (5 bases). This CDR3 comprises 15 residues. V lost 5 bases and J lost 3, with 16 bases in between. Germline V CDR1 and CDR2: SEHNR, FQNEAQ (reference sequence). The DNA for the CDR3 is TGTGCCAGCAGCCCCGAGGGCCAGGGCTACACTGAAGCTTTCTTT. As protein: CASSPEGQGYTEAFF.

This chain connects TRBV13 to TRBJ2-1, with 10 nucleotides matching TRBD2. From germline, CDR1 is PRHDT and CDR2 FYEKMQ (reference sequence). This CDR3 contains 15 residues. After removal of 8 bases from V and 0 bases from J, the junction contained 4 bases not matched to a gene. DNA for the CDR3: TGTGCCAGCGCTGCTAGCGGGGGCTCCTACAATGAGCAGTTCTTC. It is translated as CASAASGGSYNEQFF.

This clone was recorded once. The sample has other DNA sequences that encode this CDR3 too. V gene TRBV29-1 combines with J gene TRBJ2-1, with unresolved D. CDR3 length: 10 amino acids. Germline V CDR1 and CDR2: SQVTM, ANQGSEA. V lost 5 bases, J lost 7 bases, and 6 bases lay in between. The CDR3 is CSVRVNEQFF. In DNA form, the CDR3 reads TGCAGCGTTAGAGTAAATGAGCAGTTCTTC.

The CDR3 nucleotides are TGCGCCAGCAGTGAGTCAAGGGGGAACACTGAAGCTTTCTTT. Its protein product is CASSESRGNTEAFF. The rearrangement links TRBV10-2 to TRBJ1-1, with D possibly matching TRBD1 (5 bases). In germline, CDR1 is WSHSY, CDR2 SAAADI. Trimming pared 0 bases from V and 1 base from J, leaving 6 bases between. The CDR3 loop spans 14 amino acids.

V is TRBV21-1 and J is TRBJ2-7; the listed D gene, TRBD2, was not tested against the DNA. TRBV21-1 counts as a pseudogene. This CDR3 spans 13 amino acids. CDR3 in amino acids: CAKGLAGEWEQYF. The CDR3 DNA follows: TGTGCGAAAGGGCTAGCGGGAGAGTGGGAGCAGTACTTC.

This clone was observed a single time. The chain joins TRBV27 to TRBJ2-2; no reliable D call. V lost 5 bases and J 4 bases, leaving 14 bases between the germline ends. Germline V gene lookup returns CDR1 MNHEY and CDR2 SMNVEV (reference sequence). The CDR3 covers 15 residues. The CDR3 nucleotides are TGTGCCAGCAGTCCTTACGGCGCCCGCACCGGGGAGCTGTTTTTT. Translating it yields CASSPYGARTGELFF.

The chain couples TRBV7-6 to TRBJ2-1, with 9 bases aligning to TRBD1. The CDR3 is 17 amino acids. The J segment lost 4 bases and the V segment lost 1 base, leaving 8 bases of the junction unmatched. Germline assignment: CDR1 SGHVS and CDR2 FNYEAQ. The CDR3 DNA reads TGTGCCAGCAGCTTAGATTTGGACAGGGGAAATTACAATGAGCAGTTCTTC. Amino acid sequence: CASSLDLDRGNYNEQFF. The variable domain in full, with the rest retrieved from reference TRBV7-6 and TRBJ2-1, is GAGVSQSPRYKVTKRGQDVALRCDPISGHVSLYWYRQALGQGPEFLTYFNYEAQQDKSGLPNDRFSAERPEGSISTLTIQRTEQRDSAMYRCASSLDLDRGNYNEQFFGPGTRLTVL.

V gene TRBV28 combines with J gene TRBJ2-7, with unresolved D. Trimming took 6 bases from V and 0 from J, leaving 12 bases between them. Germline V gene data show CDR1 as MDHEN and CDR2 as SYDVKM. The CDR3 length is 14 residues. The CDR3 DNA reads TGTGCCAGCAGCCCGGGCTATTCCTCCTACGAGCAGTACTTC. Amino acids: CASSPGYSSYEQYF.

The V and J genes are TRBV6-1 and TRBJ2-1; tentatively, D is TRBD1 (5 bases). The ends were cut back, 2 bases at V and 0 bases at J, with 5 bases in the middle. Germline CDR1 is MNHNS and CDR2 is SASEGT. The CDR3 contains 14 residues. CDR3 DNA: TGTGCCAGCAGTGAACAGGGCTCCTACAATGAGCAGTTCTTC. Its protein product is CASSEQGSYNEQFF.

The chain carries TRBV9 and TRBJ2-7, with 7 positions matching TRBD1. J gave up 5 bases and V 2 bases, and 7 bases lay outside the gene matches. This CDR3 has 14 amino acids. From germline, CDR1 is SGDLS and CDR2 YYNGEE. The chain's CDR3 is CASSVDRVGNEQYF. CDR3 coding DNA: TGTGCCAGCAGCGTCGACAGGGTCGGCAACGAGCAGTACTTC.

The genes are TRBV11-2 and TRBJ2-7; D is uncertain. V was clipped by 0 bases and J by 0 bases, with 6 bases between them. Germline lookup yields CDR1 SGHAT and CDR2 FQNNGV. The CDR3 sequence is 14 residues long. The CDR3 nucleotides are TGTGCCAGCAGCTTAGAAGTCCTCTCCTACGAGCAGTACTTC. This sequence encodes CASSLEVLSYEQYF.

This clone was found once. CDR3 loop: CSARGIAGGAYEQYF. The CDR3 nucleotides are TGCAGCGCAAGGGGGATAGCGGGAGGGGCCTACGAGCAGTACTTC. The chain combines TRBV29-1 with TRBJ2-7, with 11 bases fitting TRBD2. CDR3 length: 15 residues. The J segment lost 2 bases and the V segment lost 7 bases, leaving 10 bases of the junction unmatched. Germline V lookup: CDR1 SQVTM, CDR2 ANQGSEA.

The chain has TRBV28 and TRBJ1-2, with D hard to call. The V gene's germline CDR1 is MDHEN and CDR2 SYDVKM. With 3 bases removed from V and 8 bases from J, the gap between germline ends came to 13 bases. There are 13 residues in the CDR3. This CDR3 is CASSFRAVWGYTF. CDR3 coding DNA: TGTGCCAGCAGTTTTCGGGCGGTCTGGGGCTACACCTTC.

The V call is TRBV11-2, the J call TRBJ1-5, with TRBD1 identical over 7 bases. This CDR3 has 14 amino acids. V shed 3 bases, J shed 1 base, and the junction held 0 bases outside the gene matches. CDR1 and CDR2 from the germline V gene are SGHAT and FQNNGV. The DNA for the CDR3 is TGTGCCAGCAGCTTGACAGGGAGCAATCAGCCCCAGCATTTT. This sequence encodes CASSLTGSNQPQHF.

V is TRBV5-5 and J is TRBJ2-7; 7 bases are shared with TRBD1. V dropped 5 bases and J dropped 2; count of bases not matched to a gene: 4. The CDR3 runs 13 residues. Germline CDR1 and CDR2: SGHKS and YYEKEE (reference sequence). The CDR3 DNA follows: TGTGCCAGCAGGTCCGGGACAGCCTACGAGCAGTACTTC. It specifies CASRSGTAYEQYF.

The chain employs TRBV7-6 and TRBJ1-2, with unresolved D. From germline, CDR1 is SGHVS and CDR2 FNYEAQ. This CDR3 comprises 17 residues. Trimming took off 5 bases at V and 7 bases at J, with 26 bases between the two ends. CDR3 loop: CASSHQGRKFGIRGYTF. CDR3 coding DNA: TGTGCCAGCAGCCATCAAGGCAGGAAGTTTGGTATACGTGGCTACACCTTC.